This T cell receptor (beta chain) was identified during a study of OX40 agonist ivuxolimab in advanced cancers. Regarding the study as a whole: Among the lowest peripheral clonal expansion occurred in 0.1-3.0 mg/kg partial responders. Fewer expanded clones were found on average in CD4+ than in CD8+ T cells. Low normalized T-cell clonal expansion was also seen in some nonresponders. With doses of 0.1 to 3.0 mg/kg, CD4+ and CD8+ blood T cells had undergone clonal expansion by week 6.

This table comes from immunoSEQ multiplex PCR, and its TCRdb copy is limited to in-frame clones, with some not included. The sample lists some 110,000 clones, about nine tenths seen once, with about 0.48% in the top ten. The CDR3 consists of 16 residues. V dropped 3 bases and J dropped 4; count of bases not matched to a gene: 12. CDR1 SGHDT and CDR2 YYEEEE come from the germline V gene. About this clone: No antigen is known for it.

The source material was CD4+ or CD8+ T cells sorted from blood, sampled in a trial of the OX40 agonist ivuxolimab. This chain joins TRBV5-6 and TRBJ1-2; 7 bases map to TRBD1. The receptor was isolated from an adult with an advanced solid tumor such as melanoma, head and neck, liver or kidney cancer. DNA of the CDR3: TGTGCCAGCAGCTCTCCGGAACCAGGGGGTCGCTATGGCTACACCTTC. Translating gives CASSSPEPGGRYGYTF.